This is a list of T cell receptor beta chains from one sample in a study of beta chain features in type 1 diabetes. Sequencing was performed with immunoSEQ multiplex PCR; in TCRdb, only in-frame clones are kept and a portion is missing. The sample shows approximately 170,000 clones, less than 10% of them seen only once. The sample comprised central memory CD4+ T cells from blood. All receptors come from a young man with type 1 diabetes. Each CDR3 is given with its conserved first and last residue. The order of the fields is D gene, clone size, V gene, J gene, CDR3 DNA, CDR3 protein. The D gene is left open where the match is weak. Clone size is stated in some rows and not others, as once, few, many or a class when expanded.

.	once	TRBV4-2	TRBJ2-1	TGTGCCAGCAGCCAAGATCGGGCGAAAGGGCTCGGGAGCGAGCAGTTCTTC	CASSQDRAKGLGSEQFF
TRBD1	few	TRBV7-2	TRBJ1-6	TGTGCCAGCAGCCTACAGGGGATTGGAGGCTCACCCCTCCACTTT	CASSLQGIGGSPLHF
.	.	TRBV18	TRBJ2-3	TGTGCCAGCTCACCGGGACAAGGGTCAGATACGCAGTATTTT	CASSPGQGSDTQYF
.	few	TRBV2	TRBJ2-5	TGTGCCATCGGGGGCCAAGAGACCCAGTACTTC	CAIGGQETQYF
.	.	TRBV30	TRBJ2-1	TGTGCCTGGAGTGTAGCCTCCTTTAGCGTTTCGCAGTTCTTC	CAWSVASFSVSQFF
TRBD2	many	TRBV13	TRBJ2-1	TGTGCCAGCAGCTTAAAACTAGCGGGAGGCTACAATGAGCAGTTCTTC	CASSLKLAGGYNEQFF
.	.	TRBV10-3	TRBJ2-5	TGTGCCATCAGTGAGTATCGCGAAGAGACCCAGTACTTC	CAISEYREETQYF
TRBD2	few	TRBV7-2	TRBJ2-3	TGTGCCAGCAGCTTAGGTTTTAGCGGGAGCACCACAGATACGCAGTATTTT	CASSLGFSGSTTDTQYF
.	many	TRBV7-8	TRBJ2-7	TGTGCCAGCAGTCTTTATGTCTCCGAGCAGTACTTC	CASSLYVSEQYF
.	.	TRBV6-5	TRBJ2-3	TGTGCCAGCAGGGGTGAGGCAGATACGCAGTATTTT	CASRGEADTQYF
TRBD1	.	TRBV27	TRBJ2-7	TGTGCCAGCAGTCGCTTCACTTTACAGGGGATAGGCTACGAGCAGTACTTC	CASSRFTLQGIGYEQYF
.	few	TRBV30	TRBJ1-1	TGTGCCTGGAGTGGAAAGACAGAAGCTTTCTTT	CAWSGKTEAFF
.	few	TRBV7-2	TRBJ1-6	TGTGCCAGCAGCTTAGCGCCAGGGTACTCACCCCTCCACTTT	CASSLAPGYSPLHF
TRBD1	.	TRBV15	TRBJ2-6	TGTGCCACCAGCTCCGGACAGGGGGGTTCAGGGGCCAACGTCCTGACTTTC	CATSSGQGGSGANVLTF
TRBD1	.	TRBV9	TRBJ2-3	TGTGCCAGCAGCGGACAGGGGGGGCCTAGCACAGATACGCAGTATTTT	CASSGQGGPSTDTQYF
.	many	TRBV29-1	TRBJ2-1	TGCAGCGTTGAGGGGCCCGGGGGTTCCCATGAGCAGTTCTTC	CSVEGPGGSHEQFF
TRBD1	.	TRBV10-3	TRBJ2-2	TGTGCCATCAGTGACGGGACAGGGGGGTCCACCGGGGAGCTGTTTTTT	CAISDGTGGSTGELFF
TRBD1	.	TRBV5-4	TRBJ2-1	TGTGCCAGCAGCTTCGGGACAGGGTCCAATGAGCAGTTCTTC	CASSFGTGSNEQFF
TRBD2	few	TRBV28	TRBJ2-7	TGTGCCAGCAGTAACCTAGCGGGAGGGCAGTACTTC	CASSNLAGGQYF
TRBD2	.	TRBV30	TRBJ2-7	TGTGCCTGGAGTGTGGGAGTTGGACGAGGACTAGCGGGAGGGAGAATGTACGAGCAGTACTTC	CAWSVGVGRGLAGGRMYEQYF
TRBD1	.	TRBV28	TRBJ1-2	TGTGCCAGCCTGCCGGGACAGGAAAACGTAGGCTACACCTTC	CASLPGQENVGYTF
TRBD1	few	TRBV5-4	TRBJ2-2	TGTGCCAGCAGCTTAGGGACAGGGTCCACCGGGGAGCTGTTTTTT	CASSLGTGSTGELFF
.	.	TRBV21-1	TRBJ2-5	TGTGCCAGCAGCACTAACCGGGACTGGTTCCGAAAGACCCAGTACTTC	CASSTNRDWFRKTQYF
TRBD2	few	TRBV5-1	TRBJ2-7	TGCGCCAGCAGCTTGAGTAGCGGGGCCATCTCCTACGAGCAGTACTTC	CASSLSSGAISYEQYF
.	few	TRBV14	TRBJ2-3	TGTGCCAGCAGGGGACTCAGCACAGATACGCAGTATTTT	CASRGLSTDTQYF
.	.	TRBV30	TRBJ1-3	TGTGCCTGGAGCCCGGGACATTCTGGAAACACCATATATTTT	CAWSPGHSGNTIYF
TRBD2	.	TRBV9	TRBJ2-2	TGTGCCAGCAGCGCCAGTAGCGGGTCGTTCACCGGGGAGCTGTTTTTT	CASSASSGSFTGELFF
TRBD2	.	TRBV11-2	TRBJ2-1	TGTGCCAGCAGCCCTACTAGCGGGGTTGAGAGTGAGCAGTTCTTC	CASSPTSGVESEQFF
.	.	TRBV7-2	TRBJ1-2	TGTGCCAGCAGCCCCTTCGGACAAAAAGTAGGTGGCTACACCTTC	CASSPFGQKVGGYTF
.	few	TRBV7-2	TRBJ1-2	TGTGCCAGCAGCTCAGGGCGTGGCTACACCTTC	CASSSGRGYTF
TRBD2	few	TRBV10-3	TRBJ2-5	TGTGCCATCAGTGAGTCTGTCGGGCTAGCGGGCCAAACCTTCCAGTACTTC	CAISESVGLAGQTFQYF
TRBD1	.	TRBV29-1	TRBJ1-2	TGCAGCGTTGAAAACAGGGGAGGTAACTATGGCTACACCTTC	CSVENRGGNYGYTF
TRBD2	many	TRBV28	TRBJ2-7	TGTGCCAGCAGTCCCCGGGGGGGGCTGAGGGAGCAGTACTTC	CASSPRGGLREQYF
TRBD2	.	TRBV30	TRBJ2-1	TGTGCCTGGAACCTACTGGCGCCAGCGGGGGAGCAGTTCTTC	CAWNLLAPAGEQFF
.	.	TRBV19	TRBJ1-1	TGTGCCATTCCGACATATCCGACCCCAAACACTGAAGCTTTCTTT	CAIPTYPTPNTEAFF
TRBD2	few	TRBV5-1	TRBJ2-7	TGCGCCAGCAGCTTGGGGCCCGGGACTAGTCGGACCTACGAGCAGTACTTC	CASSLGPGTSRTYEQYF
TRBD2	few	TRBV7-9	TRBJ2-1	TGTGCCAGCAGCTTAGTGGCGGGAGGGTACAATGAGCAGTTCTTC	CASSLVAGGYNEQFF
.	few	TRBV6-6	TRBJ1-1	TGTGCCAGCAGTTACAGAGCTGAAGCTTTCTTT	CASSYRAEAFF
.	.	TRBV28	TRBJ2-5	TGTGCCAGCAGTACCCCAGGGGGGCGAGAGACCCAGTACTTC	CASSTPGGRETQYF
TRBD2	.	TRBV10-3	TRBJ2-5	TGTGCCATCAATGAGCGGGCTAGCGGGAAAGAGACCCAGTACTTC	CAINERASGKETQYF
.	.	TRBV5-1	TRBJ2-5	TGCGCCAGCAGCAGAGTACCCCAAGAGACCCAGTACTTC	CASSRVPQETQYF
.	few	TRBV5-6	TRBJ2-2	TGTGCCAGCAGCTTGACGGAGGGCCGGGGCACCGGGGAGCTGTTTTTT	CASSLTEGRGTGELFF
.	few	TRBV4-1	TRBJ1-3	TGCGCCAGCAGCCAAGATTTTCGTGGCGGTGGAAACACCATATATTTT	CASSQDFRGGGNTIYF
TRBD1	.	TRBV4-1	TRBJ1-2	TGCGCCAGCAGCCAAGTTGGGGACAGGGCTTTCAGCTACACCTTC	CASSQVGDRAFSYTF
.	few	TRBV28	TRBJ2-2	TGTGCCAGCAGGACCCCCGGTCGGAGACTCCTGAACACCGGGGAGCTGTTTTTT	CASRTPGRRLLNTGELFF
.	.	TRBV20-1	TRBJ2-7	TGCAGTGCTCTTAACAGGAAAAAGCTGTACTTC	CSALNRKKLYF
TRBD2	few	TRBV5-1	TRBJ2-7	TGCGCCAGCAGCTTACAAACTAGCGTTATCGAGCAGTACTTC	CASSLQTSVIEQYF
.	few	TRBV5-1	TRBJ1-6	TGCGCCAGCAGCTTTGGCCAGGGCGATTCACCCCTCCACTTT	CASSFGQGDSPLHF
TRBD2	few	TRBV5-1	TRBJ2-4	TGCGCCAGCAGCGGAGGGCCGGGACTAGGGGAAAACATTCAGTACTTC	CASSGGPGLGENIQYF
.	.	TRBV5-4	TRBJ2-2	TGTGCCAGCAGCTTGAAGGGGCGTTCTGACGGGGAGCTGTTTTTT	CASSLKGRSDGELFF
TRBD2	.	TRBV5-4	TRBJ2-2	TGTGCCAGCAGCTTGGTCAGCGGGGGGGGATCCGGGGAGCTGTTTTTT	CASSLVSGGGSGELFF
.	.	TRBV28	TRBJ1-1	TGTGCCAGCAGTCCCACAGTGAACACTGAAGCTTTCTTT	CASSPTVNTEAFF
TRBD1	.	TRBV2	TRBJ1-2	TGTGCCAGCAATGAGGACAGGGGGACCTATGGCTACACCTTC	CASNEDRGTYGYTF
TRBD1	.	TRBV5-6	TRBJ1-2	TGTGCCAGCAGCTCCCAGGGGGATCTTACCTATGGCTACACCTTC	CASSSQGDLTYGYTF
.	few	TRBV7-9	TRBJ1-5	TGTGCCAGCAGCCAAGGAGTGCAACAGCCCCAGCATTTT	CASSQGVQQPQHF
.	.	TRBV27	TRBJ1-5	TGTGCCAGCAGTCCTGCCGGGACACCGATTGGGCCCCAGCATTTT	CASSPAGTPIGPQHF
.	.	TRBV7-6	TRBJ2-5	TGTGCCAGCAGCCCCCAGGAGACCCAGTACTTC	CASSPQETQYF